This T cell receptor beta chain stems from a study of blood T cell repertoires in COVID-19. Background on the study: The study drew acute and convalescent COVID-19 samples from the United States, Italy and Spain. T cells, B-cell-depleted T cells, or PBMCs supplied cDNA or gDNA.

After removal of 3 bases from V and 5 bases from J, the junction contained 5 bases not matched to a gene. This CDR3 has 15 residues. CDR1 LGHNA and CDR2 YSLEER come from the germline V gene. In the original workflow: Reference gene primer amplification gave nucleated cell count estimates. The data were produced by immunoSEQ multiplex PCR, yet TCRdb's version contains in-frame clones alone and is incomplete. V and J calls and clone size come straight from that table; D and trimming were deduced from the DNA. This sample has 130,000 to 150,000 clones; 84% occur once, and the top ten carry roughly two fifths.

The rearrangement links TRBV4-3 to TRBJ2-3; 10 bases align to TRBD1. The receptor comes from a human donor in a cohort sampled during active COVID-19. Sequencing was performed on peripheral blood. The CDR3 here is CASSQSTGGVDTQYF. DNA of the CDR3: TGCGCCAGCAGCCAGTCGACAGGGGGCGTAGATACGCAGTATTTT.